This TCR beta chain appears in the sequencing data of a study of T cell repertoires in cytomegalovirus infection. In the study overall: Public TCR beta signatures were indicative of both CMV infection and a matching HLA type.

Study-level findings and limits: Identification of carriers of CMV plus the relevant HLA was achieved through cumulative public TCR beta family frequency. HLA-C-restricted TCR beta clonotypes specific for CMV led the ex vivo response.

V dropped 1 base and J dropped 6 bases, with 13 bases sitting between them. Germline CDR1 is SEHNR and CDR2 is FQNEAQ (reference sequence). This CDR3 has 14 residues. Only a few counts were recorded for this clonotype. Its matching antigen is unknown. TCRdb reprocessed the reads with MiXCR, giving one entry per CDR3 protein. The sample consists of roughly 120,000 distinct CDR3 sequences, around 31% of them appearing once. The TCR was taken from a human donor in good health (CMV status not recorded). Some clones in this sample may be carry-over from other donors' samples. Sequences were derived from CD8+ T cells from cultured PBMCs, sampled from culture after CMV antigen stimulation. The chain links TRBV7-9 to TRBJ2-7; possibly TRBD1 or TRBD2 for D (5 bases each). CDR3 nucleotide sequence: TGTGCCAGCAGCTTAGAGGGGAGCTACAGCGAGCAGTACTTC. This gives the protein CASSLEGSYSEQYF.